The present TCR beta chain was sequenced within a study of T cells in Graves' hyperthyroidism and ophthalmopathy. TCR beta CDR3 sequences were amplified from RNA transcripts. The study used the HTBI primer set for a first-round RT-PCR of the TCR CDR3. TCRdb analysed the multiplex PCR reads with MiXCR anew, one entry per CDR3 protein. The profile shows 530,000 or so distinct CDR3 sequences, about a sixth of them singletons. This clonotype has at least ten counts. The V gene lost 3 bases and the J gene lost 4 bases, with 9 bases spanning the gap. The CDR3 runs 12 residues. Germline loops: CDR1 GTSNPN, CDR2 SVGIG (reference sequence). Individuals with ophthalmopathy presented a Clinical Activity Score of at least 3, a NOSPECS grade of at least 4 and a duration under 3 months. Lactation, pregnancy, other autoimmune disease or uncontrolled infection led to exclusion of patients.

The clonotype comes from a woman younger than 30 with Graves' ophthalmopathy. Sequencing was done on a sample of blood. The J gene is TRBJ1-1, the V gene TRBV30; tentative D call: TRBD1 (5 bases). CDR3 nucleotide sequence: TGTGCCTGGAGGCCCGGGGGCACTGAAGCTTTCTTT. Its translation: CAWRPGGTEAFF.